The 26 T cell receptor beta chains given below trace back to one sample, sequenced in a study of T cell responses to AZD1222 COVID-19 vaccine. The assay was immunoSEQ multiplex PCR, and TCRdb's table has in-frame clones only and misses some. Among about 46,000 clones listed, around nine tenths were seen once. Sequenced material: peripheral blood, taken 28 days after the second AZD1222 dose. Source of these receptors: an adult who received the AZD1222 COVID-19 vaccine.

The CDR3 nucleotides read TGTGCCAGCAAGGGACAGGCGGGGACCGGGGAGCTGTTTTTT. It translates to CASKGQAGTGELFF. This chain joins TRBV6-5 and TRBJ2-2, with 8 bases fitting TRBD1. This CDR3 contains 14 residues. Unmatched junction bases numbered 6, after V lost 7 bases and J lost 5 bases. Germline loops: CDR1 MNHEY, CDR2 SVGAGI.

This rearrangement joins TRBV2 to TRBJ2-7; 10 bases are a match to TRBD2. V lost 8 bases, J lost 6 bases, and 10 bases stayed unmatched. The CDR3 loop spans 14 amino acids. Germline CDR1 reads SNHLY; CDR2 reads FYNNEI. The CDR3 DNA sequence: TGTGCCAGCCAGTTGACTAGCGGGCTTTCCGAGCAGTACTTC. Its protein is CASQLTSGLSEQYF.

V gene TRBV10-3 combines with J gene TRBJ2-7, with TRBD1 identical over 7 bases. The V and J ends lost 4 bases and 4 bases, in that order; junction bases with no gene match: 4. Germline V gene lookup returns CDR1 ENHRY and CDR2 SYGVKD. This CDR3 spans 13 amino acids. This chain's CDR3 is CAISAGTEYEQYF. Here the CDR3 DNA reads TGTGCCATCAGTGCAGGGACAGAATACGAGCAGTACTTC.

The gene calls are TRBV2 and TRBJ1-4, with D possibly TRBD1 on 5 matching bases. Trimming removed 8 bases at V and 10 bases at J, with 20 bases between. Germline CDR1 SNHLY, CDR2 FYNNEI. The CDR3 extends over 14 amino acids. The CDR3 sequence: CASGGDWRGGKLFF. CDR3 bases: TGTGCCAGCGGGGGGGACTGGCGGGGAGGAAAACTGTTTTTT.

V gene TRBV7-6 combines with J gene TRBJ2-1; D possibly matches TRBD1 or TRBD2 (5 bases each). The germline CDR1 and CDR2 sequences are SGHVS and FNYEAQ. The CDR3 sequence is 17 residues long. V was trimmed by 7 bases and J by 4 bases, leaving 23 bases between them. CDR3 nucleotide sequence: TGTGCCAGCACCCTCCGTGGTTGGGGGAGAGGATACAATGAGCAGTTCTTC. It specifies CASTLRGWGRGYNEQFF.

The rearrangement links TRBV29-1 to TRBJ1-4; possibly TRBD1 for D (5 bases). CDR1 is SQVTM and CDR2 is ANQGSEA in the germline V gene. CDR3 size: 12 residues. Trimming cost V 7 bases and J 4 bases, with 10 bases left between them. The CDR3 is CSGRRGNEKLFF. The CDR3 nucleotides are TGCAGCGGGAGAAGGGGTAATGAAAAACTGTTTTTT. The full variable domain, rest sourced from reference TRBV29-1 and TRBJ1-4, is SAVISQKPSRDICQRGTSLTIQCQVDSQVTMMFWYRQQPGQSLTLIATANQGSEATYESGFVIDKFPISRPNLTFSTLTVSNMSPEDSSIYLCSGRRGNEKLFFGSGTQLSVL.

This clone was detected only a few times. The chain has TRBV19 and TRBJ1-2; D is perhaps TRBD1 (6 bases). CDR3 length equals 16 residues. V shed 3 bases and J shed 1 base, with 15 bases lying between them. Per the germline V gene, CDR1 is LNHDA and CDR2 is SQIVND (reference sequence). The CDR3 spells CASSIKSGAYNYGYTF. DNA for the CDR3: TGTGCCAGTAGTATTAAGTCAGGGGCGTATAACTATGGCTACACCTTC.

The rearrangement joins TRBV18 to TRBJ2-7; the D is unclear. The V gene's germline CDR1 is KGHSH and CDR2 LQKENI. The V end was cut by 5 bases, the J end by 0 bases, with 5 bases between. This CDR3 is 12 amino acids long. CDR3 bases: TGTGCCAGCTCATCAAGCTCCTACGAGCAGTACTTC. Protein: CASSSSSYEQYF.

The chain has TRBV7-2 and TRBJ2-7; D gene ambiguous. Germline V gives CDR1 SGHTA, CDR2 FQGNSA. Trimming cost V 1 base and J 4 bases, with 11 bases left between them. The CDR3 covers 14 residues. The CDR3 protein is CASSLDLVSYEQYF. The CDR3 nucleotides read TGTGCCAGCAGCTTAGATTTAGTCTCTTACGAGCAGTACTTC.

Turning to this clone: Likely a read error: the CDR3 ends without its conserved phenylalanine or tryptophan. The limits of the CDR3 on the DNA are not certain, so only TCRdb's listed CDR3 is given. V is TRBV20-1 and J is TRBJ2-7. The CDR3 length is 9 residues, termini included. In germline, CDR1 is DFQATT, CDR2 SNEGSKA (reference sequence). This chain's CDR3 is CSGIGVGER.

The CDR3 spells CSASIKRTGNFQAFF. The CDR3, as DNA: TGCAGTGCTAGTATTAAAAGGACAGGGAATTTTCAAGCTTTCTTT. The chain has TRBV20-1 and TRBJ1-1, with 8 positions matching TRBD1. V gave up 3 bases and J gave up 9 bases; unmatched junction bases: 15. Germline V gene lookup returns CDR1 DFQATT and CDR2 SNEGSKA (reference sequence). This CDR3 region has 15 residues.

The chain recombines TRBV2 with TRBJ2-1; 9 bases agree with TRBD2. V dropped 6 bases and J dropped 5; count of bases not matched to a gene: 8. This CDR3 has 15 residues. CDR1 is SNHLY, CDR2 FYNNEI, per germline. CDR3: CASRPRTSDNNEQFF. CDR3 coding DNA: TGTGCCAGCAGGCCAAGGACTAGCGACAACAATGAGCAGTTCTTC.

The chain links TRBV10-3 to TRBJ1-1; no clear D. The CDR3 is 12 amino acids. Trimming removed 8 bases from V and 0 bases from J, with 7 bases in between. CDR1 and CDR2 (germline): ENHRY, SYGVKD. CDR3 nucleotide sequence: TGTGCCATCGGGCAGTTGAACACTGAAGCTTTCTTT. Translation gives CAIGQLNTEAFF.

The chain carries TRBV5-1 and TRBJ2-2, with a possible D match to TRBD2 (6 bases). With 5 bases removed from V and 0 bases from J, the gap between germline ends came to 14 bases. The germline V gene has CDR1 SGHRS and CDR2 YFSETQ. The CDR3 consists of 16 residues. The CDR3 DNA reads as TGCGCCAGCAGAGCATACGGGAGCTCGAACACCGGGGAGCTGTTTTTT. The encoded protein is CASRAYGSSNTGELFF.

V is TRBV18 and J is TRBJ1-2; perhaps TRBD1 as D (5 bases). The V end was cut by 6 bases, the J end by 8 bases, with 19 bases between. This CDR3 comprises 14 residues. Germline V gene sequence: CDR1 KGHSH, CDR2 LQKENI. In nucleotides, the CDR3 is TGTGCCAGCTCCACCTCCGGGACTCAAAGCGGCTACACCTTC. This translates into CASSTSGTQSGYTF.

This CDR3 reads CASSQTNRVSGELFF. In nucleotides, the CDR3 is TGTGCCAGCAGCCAGACGAACAGGGTATCCGGGGAGCTGTTTTTT. V gene TRBV14 combines with J gene TRBJ2-2, with a tentative D call TRBD1 (6 bases). The CDR3 totals 15 residues. V lost 3 bases and J lost 6, with 14 bases in between. Germline V lookup: CDR1 SGHDN, CDR2 FVKESK.

The rearrangement links TRBV29-1 to TRBJ1-2; unclear D gene. The ends were cut back, 2 bases at V and 2 bases at J, with 12 bases in the middle. The germline gives CDR1 SQVTM, CDR2 ANQGSEA. The CDR3 loop spans 14 amino acids. The CDR3 DNA follows: TGCAGCGTTGAAACTTTCGACGGGAACTATGGCTACACCTTC. Amino acid sequence: CSVETFDGNYGYTF.

The chain is built from TRBV11-1 and TRBJ2-3; 7 bases fit TRBD2. V lost 5 bases, J lost 4 bases, and 9 bases stayed unmatched. This CDR3 spans 15 amino acids. The germline CDR1 and CDR2 sequences are SGHAT and FQDESV (reference sequence). CDR3 sequence (DNA): TGTGCCAGCAGCATTTCTGGGGGGGACCCAGATACGCAGTATTTT. Its protein is CASSISGGDPDTQYF.

V gene TRBV19 combines with J gene TRBJ2-1; 12 positions agree with TRBD2. CDR1 is LNHDA, CDR2 SQIVND, per germline (reference sequence). With 2 bases clipped from V and 10 bases from J, the junction kept 6 bases outside the gene matches. CDR3 size: 15 residues. CDR3 bases: TGTGCCAGTAGTATACTAGCGGGAGGGGTAGGGGAGCAGTTCTTC. This translates into CASSILAGGVGEQFF.

The chain recombines TRBV19 with TRBJ1-5; D gene uncertain. V dropped 3 bases and J dropped 5 bases, with 5 bases sitting between them. CDR1 is LNHDA and CDR2 is SQIVND in the germline V gene (reference sequence). The CDR3 length is 12 residues. Written as DNA, the CDR3 is TGTGCCAGTAGTATCGGGTATCAGCCCCAGCATTTT. This translates into CASSIGYQPQHF.

This rearrangement joins TRBV10-3 to TRBJ1-6; no reliable D call. CDR1 is ENHRY, CDR2 SYGVKD, per germline. The CDR3 is 12 residues long. V was pared by 10 bases and J by 7 bases, with 11 bases between. CDR3 sequence (DNA): TGTGCCACCCAGGTCGAAAATTCACCCCTCCACTTT. Its protein product is CATQVENSPLHF.

In DNA form, the CDR3 reads TGCGCCAGCAGCCAAGTGGGGTGGGCTAATGAAAAACTGTTTTTT. Amino acid sequence: CASSQVGWANEKLFF. V usage is TRBV4-1 and J usage is TRBJ1-4; D remains ambiguous. The length of the CDR3 is 15 residues. Germline V gene data show CDR1 as MGHRA and CDR2 as YSYEKL. Between the trimmed V and J ends, which lost 1 base and 3 bases, there was a span of 9 bases.

The chain joins TRBV7-2 to TRBJ1-2, with D possibly matching TRBD1 (6 bases). The CDR3 has 13 amino acids. Deletions cut 3 bases from V and 5 bases from J, with 10 bases between. Germline V gives CDR1 SGHTA, CDR2 FQGNSA. This chain's CDR3 is CASSFDRRYGYTF. Here the CDR3 DNA reads TGTGCCAGCAGCTTTGACAGGAGGTATGGCTACACCTTC.

In this sample, this clone turned up once. This rearrangement joins TRBV29-1 to TRBJ2-5; the D is unclear. The CDR3 length is 12 residues. CDR1 SQVTM and CDR2 ANQGSEA come from the germline V gene. The germline V and J ends were trimmed by 4 bases and 4 bases, with 10 bases remaining between them. CDR3 in DNA: TGCAGCGTTGCTGCGGTCATAGAGACCCAGTACTTC. It codes for CSVAAVIETQYF. Drawing the rest from reference TRBV29-1 and TRBJ2-5, the complete variable domain is SAVISQKPSRDICQRGTSLTIQCQVDSQVTMMFWYRQQPGQSLTLIATANQGSEATYESGFVIDKFPISRPNLTFSTLTVSNMSPEDSSIYLCSVAAVIETQYFGPGTRLLVL.

The rearrangement uses TRBV6-5 and TRBJ1-6; 9 bases line up with TRBD1. This CDR3 spans 14 amino acids. Germline values: CDR1 MNHEY, CDR2 SVGAGI. The ends lost 5 bases at V and 9 bases at J; junction bases unmatched: 5. The CDR3 nucleotides are TGTGCCAGCAGTCGGACAGGGGAAGCTTCACCCCTCCACTTT. Protein sequence: CASSRTGEASPLHF.

V usage is TRBV6-6 and J usage is TRBJ2-7; D assignment may be TRBD1 or TRBD2 (5 bases each). The CDR3 contains 16 residues. Germline V CDR1 and CDR2: MNHNY, SVGAGI (reference sequence). Trimming left V 6 bases short and J 3 bases short, with 21 bases between. The CDR3 reads CASSPGDLSRLYEQYF. CDR3 nucleotides: TGTGCCAGCAGCCCCGGGGACCTAAGTCGACTCTACGAGCAGTACTTC.